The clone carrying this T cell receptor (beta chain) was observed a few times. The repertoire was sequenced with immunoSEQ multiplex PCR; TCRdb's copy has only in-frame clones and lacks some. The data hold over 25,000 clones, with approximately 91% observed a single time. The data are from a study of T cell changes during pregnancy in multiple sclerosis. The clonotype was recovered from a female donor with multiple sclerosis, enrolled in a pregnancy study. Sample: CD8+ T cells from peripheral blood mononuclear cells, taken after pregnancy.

The CDR3 region has the DNA TGTGCCAGCAGCCGAAGGGGGGAGCAGTACTTC. Translation: CASSRRGEQYF. The chain carries TRBV27 and TRBJ2-7; perhaps TRBD1 as D (6 bases). Trimming left V 6 bases short and J 7 bases short, with 10 bases between. In germline, CDR1 is MNHEY, CDR2 SMNVEV (reference sequence). The CDR3 contains 11 residues.